Listed below are T cell receptor beta chains from one sample, sequenced in a study of T-cell memory formation after mild COVID-19. TCRdb analysed the 5' RACE reads with MiXCR anew, one entry per CDR3 protein. The table shows approximately 210,000 distinct CDR3 sequences, with roughly 27% occurring only once. The sequenced material came from PBMCs or a T cell subset sorted from them (not recorded which). These receptors all stem from an adult woman who had mild COVID-19 (a few samples of this study predate the infection). Cell type and time point are not known. Both conserved end residues are part of each CDR3. D genes are given only for firm matches. Rows give clone size only sometimes, using once, few, many, or a class for an expanded clone.

v_call	d_call	j_call	clone_size	cdr3_nt	cdr3_aa
TRBV6-5	.	TRBJ1-2	.	TGTGCCAGCAGTACTCGGAGACGGGGTGGCTACACCTTC	CASSTRRRGGYTF
TRBV6-5	TRBD1	TRBJ1-5	.	TGTGCCAGCAGTTACTCGTTGCAGGGGGTAGCTCAGCCCCAGCATTTT	CASSYSLQGVAQPQHF
TRBV24-1	TRBD1	TRBJ2-7	.	TGTGCCACCAGTGCGGGACAGGGGGCGAGGGAGCAGTACTTC	CATSAGQGAREQYF
TRBV30	.	TRBJ2-7	.	TGTGCCTGGTCGAGCTACGAGCAGTACTTC	CAWSSYEQYF
TRBV4-1	.	TRBJ2-5	few	TGCGCCAGCAGCCAATCCGGACTAACCCAAGAGACCCAGTACTTC	CASSQSGLTQETQYF
TRBV19	TRBD1	TRBJ2-5	.	TGTGCCAGTAGAGAGACAGGGCAAGAGACCCAGTACTTC	CASRETGQETQYF
TRBV4-1	.	TRBJ1-2	few	TGCGCCAGCAGCCAAGATCTTCGGCTGGACAGCGCTAACTATGGCTACACCTTC	CASSQDLRLDSANYGYTF
TRBV5-6	TRBD1	TRBJ2-1	many	TGTGCCAGCAGCTTTACCGGGACAGACTACAATGAGCAGTTCTTC	CASSFTGTDYNEQFF
TRBV2	TRBD2	TRBJ2-3	.	TGTGCCAGCAGTGAGTCTAGCGGGGGAGGAGATACGCAGTATTTT	CASSESSGGGDTQYF
TRBV5-6	TRBD1	TRBJ1-5	many	TGTGCCAGCAGCTTGTACACGGGACAGGTGAAGCCCCAGCATTTT	CASSLYTGQVKPQHF
TRBV27	.	TRBJ2-3	.	TGTGCCAGCGGTTGGGCGGGACCCACAGATACGCAGTATTTT	CASGWAGPTDTQYF
TRBV7-2	.	TRBJ2-7	.	TGTGCCAGCAGCTCGAGGGGTCAGGGCGAGCAGTACTTC	CASSSRGQGEQYF
TRBV7-8	TRBD2	TRBJ2-1	few	TGTGCCAGCAGCTTAGAGTGGCAGCGGGAGGGGCAGTTCTTC	CASSLEWQREGQFF
TRBV29-1	.	TRBJ1-1	few	TGCAGCGGCCAACCCGGGACAAAAAACACTGAAGCTTTCTTT	CSGQPGTKNTEAFF
TRBV7-9	TRBD2	TRBJ2-5	few	TGTTCTAGCGGGGCACAGTACCAAGAGACCCAGTACTTC	CSSGAQYQETQYF
TRBV4-3	.	TRBJ1-1	.	TGCGCCAGCAGCCAAGATCAGGGGCAGGCGAACACTGAAGCTTTCTTT	CASSQDQGQANTEAFF
TRBV5-1	.	TRBJ2-2	many	TGCGCCAGCAGCTCGCGGGCGCCGAACACCGGGGAGCTGTTTTTT	CASSSRAPNTGELFF
TRBV5-8	.	TRBJ1-2	once	TGTGCCAGCAGCTTGGTGCTGGGGGCGCCGGGCTACACCTTC	CASSLVLGAPGYTF
TRBV24-1	.	TRBJ2-6	.	TGTGCCACCAGTGACCGGACAGTGGCTGGGGCCAACGTCCTGACTTTC	CATSDRTVAGANVLTF
TRBV4-3	TRBD1	TRBJ1-4	few	TGCGCCAGCAGCCAGGAGGGGGCTGGACCCCCCCCTAATGAAAAACTGTTTTTT	CASSQEGAGPPPNEKLFF
TRBV11-2	.	TRBJ1-6	.	TGTGCCAGCAGCCAGCGGGGCACTACGTTGGCACCCCTCCACTTT	CASSQRGTTLAPLHF
TRBV29-1	.	TRBJ2-3	.	TGCAGCGTTGAAGGGGCGGACCACACAGATACGCAGTATTTT	CSVEGADHTDTQYF
TRBV5-6	TRBD1	TRBJ2-7	few	TGTGCCAGCAGCTTGGGGCAGGGGGTCAACGAGCAGTACTTC	CASSLGQGVNEQYF
TRBV20-1	.	TRBJ2-2	.	TGCAGTGCTAGAAAGGCGGGAAGCGACACCGGGGAGCTGTTTTTT	CSARKAGSDTGELFF
TRBV12-3/TRBV12-4	.	TRBJ2-2	.	TGTGCCAGCAGTTTGGTCAGGCTTCTCAACACCGGGGAGCTGTTTTTT	CASSLVRLLNTGELFF
TRBV29-1	.	TRBJ2-7	few	TGCAGCGTTGAAGGGCAGGCCCGCGAGCAGTACTTC	CSVEGQAREQYF